The 15 T cell receptor beta chains presented below share a single source sample, sequenced in a study of somatic mutations in cytotoxic T cells in rheumatoid arthritis. TCRdb keeps only in-frame clones here, not all; method: immunoSEQ multiplex PCR. The sample carries about 14,000 clones, 65% to 80% recorded once. The sample was CD8+ T cells sorted from blood. The origin of the receptors is an adult with rheumatoid arthritis.

This chain joins TRBV5-5 and TRBJ1-2; D may be TRBD1 (5 bases). This CDR3 is built from 13 residues. Germline V gives CDR1 SGHKS, CDR2 YYEKEE (reference sequence). V was cut by 2 bases and J by 8 bases, with 13 bases left in between. DNA for the CDR3: TGTGCCAGCAGCTTAGAGGGGATCGGCGGCTACACCTTC. Translation: CASSLEGIGGYTF.

In its sample, this clone was seen a few times. The CDR3 sequence: CASSLDGGGQYF. CDR3 in DNA: TGTGCCAGCAGTTTAGACGGGGGAGGGCAGTACTTC. This chain uses TRBV28 with TRBJ2-7; perhaps TRBD2 as D (6 bases). In germline, CDR1 is MDHEN, CDR2 SYDVKM. The CDR3 runs 12 residues. V gave up 2 bases and J gave up 9 bases, with 11 bases separating them.

There are a few counts of this clone. The chain recombines TRBV16 with TRBJ1-1; 9 bases are a match to TRBD1. CDR1 and CDR2 (germline): KGHSY, FQNENV. J lost 11 bases, V lost 6 bases, and 7 bases had no gene match. This CDR3 is 12 amino acids long. CDR3 in DNA: TGTGCCAGCAGTCCACAGGGGGCTTGGGCTTTCTTT. Translated, it gives CASSPQGAWAFF.

About this clone itself: This sample includes further DNA sequences coding for the same CDR3. The chain recombines TRBV5-6 with TRBJ2-7; 7 positions match TRBD2. Germline V gene data show CDR1 as SGHDT and CDR2 as YYEEEE. Trimming at V came to 4 bases and at J to 2 bases, leaving 3 bases not matched to a gene. The length of the CDR3 is 13 residues. This CDR3 reads CASSQAGAYEQYF. In DNA, the CDR3 is TGTGCCAGCAGCCAGGCGGGGGCCTACGAGCAGTACTTC.

This chain links TRBV7-3 with TRBJ1-1; D not certain. V was clipped by 5 bases and J by 13 bases, with 11 bases between them. Germline assignment: CDR1 SGHTA and CDR2 FQGTGA. CDR3 length: 10 amino acids. CDR3 sequence (DNA): TGTGCCAGCAGCGACCGTTTTTTTTTCTTT. Translated, it gives CASSDRFFFF.

J is TRBJ1-6 and V is TRBV5-4; 8 bases match TRBD1. Unmatched junction bases numbered 5, after V lost 3 bases and J lost 0 bases. The CDR3 totals 17 residues. CDR1 and CDR2 (germline): SGHNT, YYREEE (reference sequence). The CDR3 reads CASSYGTGSSYNSPLHF. The CDR3 coding sequence is TGTGCCAGCAGCTACGGGACAGGAAGCTCCTATAATTCACCCCTCCACTTT. The variable domain in full, with the rest retrieved from reference TRBV5-4 and TRBJ1-6, is ETGVTQSPTHLIKTRGQQVTLRCSSQSGHNTVSWYQQALGQGPQFIFQYYREEENGRGNFPPRFSGLQFPNYSSELNVNALELDDSALYLCASSYGTGSSYNSPLHFGNGTRLTVT.

This clone was counted a few times. V is TRBV28 and J is TRBJ1-1; the match to TRBD1 covers 7 bases. The CDR3 covers 14 residues. Trimming at V came to 5 bases and at J to 4 bases, leaving 7 bases not matched to a gene. Germline CDR1 MDHEN, CDR2 SYDVKM. In DNA form, the CDR3 reads TGTGCCAGCAGTGTACTGACAGGGCGCACTGAAGCTTTCTTT. It codes for CASSVLTGRTEAFF.

This clone showed up just a few times. J is TRBJ1-2 and V is TRBV5-4; D unclear. Trimming removed 2 bases at V and 5 bases at J, with 4 bases between. The CDR3 contains 11 residues. CDR1 and CDR2 (germline): SGHNT, YYREEE (reference sequence). CDR3 nucleotide sequence: TGTGCCAGCAGCTTTTGGTATGGCTACACCTTC. It codes for CASSFWYGYTF.

The genes are TRBV6-5 and TRBJ1-4, with D unclear. The CDR3 has 15 residues. The germline gives CDR1 MNHEY, CDR2 SVGAGI. The ends were cut back, 0 bases at V and 5 bases at J, with 10 bases in the middle. CDR3 nucleotides: TGTGCCAGCAGTTACTCGTTTGTGGAGAATGAAAAACTGTTTTTT. Translation gives CASSYSFVENEKLFF.

The chain is built from TRBV4-1 and TRBJ1-1; 7 bases are a match to TRBD1. This CDR3 spans 16 amino acids. Germline V lookup: CDR1 MGHRA, CDR2 YSYEKL. After removal of 0 bases from V and 3 bases from J, the junction contained 7 bases not matched to a gene. CDR3 DNA sequence: TGCGCCAGCAGCCAAGACCAAACGGGACAGCACACTGAAGCTTTCTTT. Amino acid sequence: CASSQDQTGQHTEAFF.

The genes are TRBV6-5 and TRBJ1-1; no definite D call. Trimming removed 7 bases from V and 1 base from J, with 10 bases in between. Germline CDR1 is MNHEY and CDR2 is SVGAGI. The CDR3 sequence is 13 residues long. The CDR3 here is CASTERGNTEAFF. The DNA of the CDR3 is TGTGCCAGCACCGAACGGGGGAACACTGAAGCTTTCTTT.

This clone was found once. The gene calls are TRBV9 and TRBJ2-1, with 14 bases matching TRBD2. The V gene's germline CDR1 is SGDLS and CDR2 YYNGEE. V shed 0 bases and J 15 bases; nucleotides not matched to a gene: 8. CDR3 length: 15 residues. DNA for the CDR3: TGTGCCAGCAGCGTAGGGGGGACTAGCGGGAGTCCTCTGTTCTTC. It translates to CASSVGGTSGSPLFF.

V is TRBV5-5 and J is TRBJ1-2; 7 positions match TRBD1. Germline V gene lookup returns CDR1 SGHKS and CDR2 YYEKEE (reference sequence). CDR3 size: 14 residues. The V and J ends lost 0 bases and 3 bases, in that order; junction bases with no gene match: 2. The CDR3 nucleotides are TGTGCCAGCAGCTTGGGAGGGGGCCACTATGGCTACACCTTC. It yields the protein CASSLGGGHYGYTF.

V usage is TRBV6-5 and J usage is TRBJ2-1; TRBD1 agrees at 11 bases. Germline V gene data show CDR1 as MNHEY and CDR2 as SVGAGI. J gave up 14 bases and V 0 bases, and 9 bases lay outside the gene matches. The CDR3 totals 15 residues. The CDR3 sequence: CASSYSGTGGSPKFF. The CDR3, as DNA: TGTGCCAGCAGTTACTCGGGGACAGGGGGATCCCCAAAGTTCTTC.

A few counts support this clone. The chain carries TRBV27 and TRBJ2-1; 12 bases agree with TRBD2. Trimming cost V 5 bases and J 3 bases; bases outside gene matches: 5. The CDR3 runs 16 residues. Germline CDR1 MNHEY, CDR2 SMNVEV (reference sequence). CDR3 in DNA: TGTGCCAGCAGTAGACCGGGACTAGCGGGCTACAATGAGCAGTTCTTC. It translates to CASSRPGLAGYNEQFF.